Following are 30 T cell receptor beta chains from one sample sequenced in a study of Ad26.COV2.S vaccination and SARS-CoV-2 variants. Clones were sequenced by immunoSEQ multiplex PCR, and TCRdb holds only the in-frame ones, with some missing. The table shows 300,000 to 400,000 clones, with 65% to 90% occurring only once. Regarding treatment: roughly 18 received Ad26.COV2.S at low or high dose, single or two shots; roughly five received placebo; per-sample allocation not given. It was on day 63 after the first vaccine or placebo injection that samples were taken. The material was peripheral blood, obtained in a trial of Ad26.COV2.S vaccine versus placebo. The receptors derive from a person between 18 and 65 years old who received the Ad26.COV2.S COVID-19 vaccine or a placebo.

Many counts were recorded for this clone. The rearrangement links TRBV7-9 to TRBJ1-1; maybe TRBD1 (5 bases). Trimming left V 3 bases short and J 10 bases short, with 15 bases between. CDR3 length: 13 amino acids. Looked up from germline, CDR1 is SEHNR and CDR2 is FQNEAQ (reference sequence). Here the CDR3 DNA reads TGTGCCAGCAGCTTTGGGGACCGGGGCGTAGCTTTCTTT. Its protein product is CASSFGDRGVAFF.

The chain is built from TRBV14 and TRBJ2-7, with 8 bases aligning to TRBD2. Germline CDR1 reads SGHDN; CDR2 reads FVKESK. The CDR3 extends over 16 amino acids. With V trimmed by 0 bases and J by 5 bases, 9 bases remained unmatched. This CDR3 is CASSQDLGLAMDEQYF. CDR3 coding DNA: TGTGCCAGCAGCCAAGATCTCGGACTAGCAATGGACGAGCAGTACTTC. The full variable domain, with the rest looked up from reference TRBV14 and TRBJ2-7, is EAGVTQFPSHSVIEKGQTVTLRCDPISGHDNLYWYRRVMGKEIKFLLHFVKESKQDESGMPNNRFLAERTGGTYSTLKVQPAELEDSGVYFCASSQDLGLAMDEQYFGPGTRLTVT.

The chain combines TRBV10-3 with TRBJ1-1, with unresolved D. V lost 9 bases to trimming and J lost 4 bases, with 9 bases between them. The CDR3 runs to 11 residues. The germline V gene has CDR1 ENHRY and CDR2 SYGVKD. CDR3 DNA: TGTGCCATTGCCGTGGGCACTGAAGCTTTCTTT. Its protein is CAIAVGTEAFF.

CDR3 in amino acids: CASSLVGVATYEQYF. The CDR3 DNA reads as TGTGCCAGCAGCTTAGTAGGAGTAGCTACCTACGAGCAGTACTTC. J is TRBJ2-7 and V is TRBV11-2; D ambiguous. Trimming cost V 1 base and J 2 bases, with 12 bases left between them. Germline V lookup: CDR1 SGHAT, CDR2 FQNNGV. The length of the CDR3 is 15 residues.

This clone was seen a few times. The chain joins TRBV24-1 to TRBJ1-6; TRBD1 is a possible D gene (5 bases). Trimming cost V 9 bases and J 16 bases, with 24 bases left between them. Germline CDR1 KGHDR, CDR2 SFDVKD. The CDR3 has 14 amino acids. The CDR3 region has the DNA TGTGCCACCGCCGGGGGTGGGAACTTGAGTCCGCTCCACTTT. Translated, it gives CATAGGGNLSPLHF.

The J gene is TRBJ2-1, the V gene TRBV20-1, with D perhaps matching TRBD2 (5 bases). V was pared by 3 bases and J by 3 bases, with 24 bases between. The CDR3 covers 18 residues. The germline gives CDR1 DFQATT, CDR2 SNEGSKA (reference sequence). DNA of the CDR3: TGCAGTGCTAGTGGCGTGGGAGATACAAACTACTTCTACAATGAGCAGTTCTTC. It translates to CSASGVGDTNYFYNEQFF.

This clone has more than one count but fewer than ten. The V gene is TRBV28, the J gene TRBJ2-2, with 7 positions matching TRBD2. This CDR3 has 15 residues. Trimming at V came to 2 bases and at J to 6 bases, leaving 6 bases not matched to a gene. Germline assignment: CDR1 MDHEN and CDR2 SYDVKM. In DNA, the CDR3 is TGTGCCAGCAGTTTAGACGAGACTAGCCCCGGGGAGCTGTTTTTT. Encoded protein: CASSLDETSPGELFF.

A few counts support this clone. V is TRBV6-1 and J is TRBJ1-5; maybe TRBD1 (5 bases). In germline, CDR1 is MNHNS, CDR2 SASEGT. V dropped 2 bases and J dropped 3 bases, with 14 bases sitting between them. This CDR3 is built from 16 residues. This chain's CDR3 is CASSEPLQGDNQPQHF. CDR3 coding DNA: TGTGCCAGCAGTGAACCCCTCCAGGGTGACAATCAGCCCCAGCATTTT.

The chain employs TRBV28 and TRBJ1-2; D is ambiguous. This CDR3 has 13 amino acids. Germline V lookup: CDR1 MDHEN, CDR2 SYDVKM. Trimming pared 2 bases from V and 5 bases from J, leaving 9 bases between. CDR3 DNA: TGTGCCAGCAGTTTAACCGGGGAGTATGGCTACACCTTC. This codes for CASSLTGEYGYTF.

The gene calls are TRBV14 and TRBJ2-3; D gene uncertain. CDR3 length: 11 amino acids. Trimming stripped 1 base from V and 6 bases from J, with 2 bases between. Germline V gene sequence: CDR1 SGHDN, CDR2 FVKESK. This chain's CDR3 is CASSQGDTQYF. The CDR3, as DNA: TGTGCCAGCAGCCAAGGGGATACGCAGTATTTT.

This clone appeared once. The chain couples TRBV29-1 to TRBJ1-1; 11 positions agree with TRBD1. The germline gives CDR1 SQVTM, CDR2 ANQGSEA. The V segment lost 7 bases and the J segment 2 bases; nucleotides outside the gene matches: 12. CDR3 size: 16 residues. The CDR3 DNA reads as TGCAGCGCGCGGACAGGGGGCACCAGGGCTAACACTGAAGCTTTCTTT. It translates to CSARTGGTRANTEAFF.

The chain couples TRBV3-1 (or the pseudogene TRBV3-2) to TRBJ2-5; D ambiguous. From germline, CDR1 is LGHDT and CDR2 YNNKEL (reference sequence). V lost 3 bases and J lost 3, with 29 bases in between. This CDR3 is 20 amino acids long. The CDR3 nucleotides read TGTGCCAGCAGCCATGTACAGCTCGTAGGTACCGATAGAATAAAAGAGACCCAGTACTTC. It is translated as CASSHVQLVGTDRIKETQYF.

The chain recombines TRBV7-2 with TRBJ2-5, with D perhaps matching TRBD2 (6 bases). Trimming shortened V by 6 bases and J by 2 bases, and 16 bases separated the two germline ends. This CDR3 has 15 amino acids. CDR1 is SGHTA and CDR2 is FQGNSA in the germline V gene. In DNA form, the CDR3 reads TGTGCCAGCAGATCCCGGGACTGGATACAAGAGACCCAGTACTTC. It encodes CASRSRDWIQETQYF.

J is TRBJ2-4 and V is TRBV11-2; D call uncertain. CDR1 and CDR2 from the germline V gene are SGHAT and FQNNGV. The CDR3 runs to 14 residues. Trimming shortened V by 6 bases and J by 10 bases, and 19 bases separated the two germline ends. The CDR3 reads CASSTTSAGRIQYF. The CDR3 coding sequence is TGTGCCAGCAGTACAACCTCTGCCGGGCGGATTCAGTACTTC.

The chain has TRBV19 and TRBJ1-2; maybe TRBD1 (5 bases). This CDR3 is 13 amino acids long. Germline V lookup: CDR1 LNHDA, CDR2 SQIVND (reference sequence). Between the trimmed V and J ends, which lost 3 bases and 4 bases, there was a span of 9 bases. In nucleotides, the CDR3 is TGTGCCAGTAGTATGAGGGACCTCTATGGCTACACCTTC. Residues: CASSMRDLYGYTF.

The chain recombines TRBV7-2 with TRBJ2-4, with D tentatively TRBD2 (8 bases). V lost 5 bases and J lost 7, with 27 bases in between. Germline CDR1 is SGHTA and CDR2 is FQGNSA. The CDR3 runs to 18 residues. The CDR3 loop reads CASSLPAGDRIVWNIQYF. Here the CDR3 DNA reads TGTGCCAGCAGCCTACCAGCGGGGGACAGAATCGTCTGGAACATTCAGTACTTC.

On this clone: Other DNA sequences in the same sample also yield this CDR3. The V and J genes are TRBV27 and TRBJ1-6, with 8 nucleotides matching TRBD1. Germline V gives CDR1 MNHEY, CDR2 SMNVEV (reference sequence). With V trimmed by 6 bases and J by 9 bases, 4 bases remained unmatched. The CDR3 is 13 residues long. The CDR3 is CASRGTGISPLHF. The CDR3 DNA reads TGTGCCAGCAGAGGGACAGGAATTTCACCCCTCCACTTT.

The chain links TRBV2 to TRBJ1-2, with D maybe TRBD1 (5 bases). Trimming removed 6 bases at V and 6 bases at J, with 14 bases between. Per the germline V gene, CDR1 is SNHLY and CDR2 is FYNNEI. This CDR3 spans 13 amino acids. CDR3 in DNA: TGTGCCAGCAGCACACCCGCGGGGGATGGCTACACCTTC. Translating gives CASSTPAGDGYTF.

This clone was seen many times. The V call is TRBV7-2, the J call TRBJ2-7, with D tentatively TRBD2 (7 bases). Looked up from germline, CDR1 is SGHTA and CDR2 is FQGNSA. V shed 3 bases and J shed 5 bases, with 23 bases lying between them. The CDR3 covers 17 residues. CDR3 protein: CASSLGGPGASSHEQYF. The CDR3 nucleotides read TGTGCCAGCAGCTTGGGGGGGCCCGGGGCTAGCTCGCACGAGCAGTACTTC.

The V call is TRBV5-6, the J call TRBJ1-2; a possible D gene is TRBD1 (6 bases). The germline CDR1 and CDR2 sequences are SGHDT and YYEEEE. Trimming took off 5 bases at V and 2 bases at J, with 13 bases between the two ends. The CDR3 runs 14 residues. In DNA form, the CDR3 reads TGTGCCAGCAGATCCATTACAGGGAACTATGGCTACACCTTC. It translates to CASRSITGNYGYTF.

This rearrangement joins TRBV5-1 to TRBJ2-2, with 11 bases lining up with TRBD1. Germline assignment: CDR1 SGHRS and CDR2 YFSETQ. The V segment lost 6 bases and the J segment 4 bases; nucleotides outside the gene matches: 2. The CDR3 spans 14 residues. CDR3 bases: TGCGCCAGCAAAGGGACAGGGGGCACCGGGGAGCTGTTTTTT. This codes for CASKGTGGTGELFF. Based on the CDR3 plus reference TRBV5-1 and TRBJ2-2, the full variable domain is KAGVTQTPRYLIKTRGQQVTLSCSPISGHRSVSWYQQTPGQGLQFLFEYFSETQRNKGNFPGRFSGRQFSNSRSEMNVSTLELGDSALYLCASKGTGGTGELFFGEGSRLTVL.

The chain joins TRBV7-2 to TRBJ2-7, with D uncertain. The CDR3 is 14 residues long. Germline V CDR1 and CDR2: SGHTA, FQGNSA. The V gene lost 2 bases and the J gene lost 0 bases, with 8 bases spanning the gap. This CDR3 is CASSLNSGSYEQYF. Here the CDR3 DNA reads TGTGCCAGCAGCTTAAACAGTGGCTCCTACGAGCAGTACTTC.

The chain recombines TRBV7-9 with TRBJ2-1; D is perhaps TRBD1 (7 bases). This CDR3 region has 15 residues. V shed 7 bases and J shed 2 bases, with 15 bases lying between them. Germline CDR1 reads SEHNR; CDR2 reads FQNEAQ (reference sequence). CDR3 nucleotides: TGTGCCAGCACCCCCCAGGGGGGTCCCTACAATGAGCAGTTCTTC. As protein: CASTPQGGPYNEQFF.

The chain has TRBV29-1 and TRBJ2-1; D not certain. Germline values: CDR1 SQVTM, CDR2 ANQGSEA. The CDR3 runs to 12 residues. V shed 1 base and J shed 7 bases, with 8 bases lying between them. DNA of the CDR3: TGCAGCGTTGAAGGTCCGATGAATGAGCAGTTCTTC. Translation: CSVEGPMNEQFF.

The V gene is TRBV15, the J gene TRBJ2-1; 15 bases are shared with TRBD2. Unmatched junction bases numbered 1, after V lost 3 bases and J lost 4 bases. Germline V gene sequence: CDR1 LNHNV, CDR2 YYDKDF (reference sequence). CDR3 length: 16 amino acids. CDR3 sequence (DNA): TGTGCCACCAGCAGTGGGACTAGCGGGGGGTACAATGAGCAGTTCTTC. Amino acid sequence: CATSSGTSGGYNEQFF.

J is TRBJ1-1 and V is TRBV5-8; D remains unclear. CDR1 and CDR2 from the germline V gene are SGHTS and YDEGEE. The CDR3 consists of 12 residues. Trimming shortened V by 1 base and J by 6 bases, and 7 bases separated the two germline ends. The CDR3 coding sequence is TGTGCCAGCAGCTTGCTGGTCCCTGAAGCTTTCTTT. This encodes CASSLLVPEAFF.

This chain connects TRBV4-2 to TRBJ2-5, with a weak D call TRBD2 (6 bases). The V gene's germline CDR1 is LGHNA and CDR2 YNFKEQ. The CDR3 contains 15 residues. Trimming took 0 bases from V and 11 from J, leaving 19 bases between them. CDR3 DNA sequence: TGTGCCAGCAGCCAAGATGGAGGGGCTAGTAGCCAGCAGTACTTC. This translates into CASSQDGGASSQQYF.

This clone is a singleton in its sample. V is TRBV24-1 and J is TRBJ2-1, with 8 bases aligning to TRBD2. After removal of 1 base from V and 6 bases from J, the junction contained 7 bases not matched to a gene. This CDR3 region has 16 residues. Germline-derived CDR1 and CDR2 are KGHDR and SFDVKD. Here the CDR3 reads CATSDFGREEGNEQFF. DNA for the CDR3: TGTGCCACCAGTGATTTTGGGCGGGAGGAGGGCAATGAGCAGTTCTTC.

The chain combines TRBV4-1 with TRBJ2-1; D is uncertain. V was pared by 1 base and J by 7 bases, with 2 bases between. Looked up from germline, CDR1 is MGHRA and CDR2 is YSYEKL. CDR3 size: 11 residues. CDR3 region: CASSQVNEQFF. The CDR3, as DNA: TGCGCCAGCAGCCAAGTAAATGAGCAGTTCTTC.

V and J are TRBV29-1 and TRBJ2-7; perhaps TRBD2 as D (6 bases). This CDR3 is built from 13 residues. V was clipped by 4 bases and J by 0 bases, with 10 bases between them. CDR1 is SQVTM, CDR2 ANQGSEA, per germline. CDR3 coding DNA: TGCAGCGTTGTGGTCGGGAGCTCCTACGAGCAGTACTTC. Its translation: CSVVVGSSYEQYF.